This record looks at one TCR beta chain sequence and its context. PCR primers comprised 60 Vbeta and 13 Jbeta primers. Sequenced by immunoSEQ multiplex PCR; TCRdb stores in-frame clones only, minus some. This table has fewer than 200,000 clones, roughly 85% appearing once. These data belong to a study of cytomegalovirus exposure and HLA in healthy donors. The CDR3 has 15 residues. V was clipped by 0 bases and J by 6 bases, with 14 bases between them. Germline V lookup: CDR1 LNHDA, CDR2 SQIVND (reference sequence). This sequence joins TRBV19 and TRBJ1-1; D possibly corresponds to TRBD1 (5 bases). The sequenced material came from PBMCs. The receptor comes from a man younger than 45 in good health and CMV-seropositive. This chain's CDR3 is CASSIDPGGRAEAFF. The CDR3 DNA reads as TGTGCCAGTAGTATAGACCCGGGGGGAAGGGCTGAAGCTTTCTTT.